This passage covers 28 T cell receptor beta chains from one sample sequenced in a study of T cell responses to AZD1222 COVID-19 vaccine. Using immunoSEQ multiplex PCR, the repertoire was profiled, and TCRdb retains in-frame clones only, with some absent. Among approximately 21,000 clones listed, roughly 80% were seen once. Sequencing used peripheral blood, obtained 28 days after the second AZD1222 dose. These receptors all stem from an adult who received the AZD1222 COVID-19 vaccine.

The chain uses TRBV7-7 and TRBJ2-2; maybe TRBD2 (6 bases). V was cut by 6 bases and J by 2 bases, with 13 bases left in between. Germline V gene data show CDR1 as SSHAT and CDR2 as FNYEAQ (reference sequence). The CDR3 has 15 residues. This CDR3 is CASSPGTQNTGELFF. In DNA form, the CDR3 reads TGTGCCAGCAGTCCCGGGACTCAAAACACCGGGGAGCTGTTTTTT.

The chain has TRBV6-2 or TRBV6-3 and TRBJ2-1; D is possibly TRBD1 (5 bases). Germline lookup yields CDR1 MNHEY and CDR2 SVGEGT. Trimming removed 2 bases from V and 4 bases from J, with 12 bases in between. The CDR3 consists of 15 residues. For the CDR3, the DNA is TGTGCCAGCAGTTACGGCCAGAACAGGTACAATGAGCAGTTCTTC. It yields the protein CASSYGQNRYNEQFF.

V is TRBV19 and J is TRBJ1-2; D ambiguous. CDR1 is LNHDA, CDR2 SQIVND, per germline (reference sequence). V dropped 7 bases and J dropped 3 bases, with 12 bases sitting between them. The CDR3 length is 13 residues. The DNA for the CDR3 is TGTGCCAGTAATGGGGATTCTGACTATGGCTACACCTTC. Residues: CASNGDSDYGYTF.

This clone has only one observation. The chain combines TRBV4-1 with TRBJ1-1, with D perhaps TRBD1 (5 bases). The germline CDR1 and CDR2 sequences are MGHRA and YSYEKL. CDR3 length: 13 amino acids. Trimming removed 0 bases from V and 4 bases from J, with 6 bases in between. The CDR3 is CASSQDGGTEAFF. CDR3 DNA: TGCGCCAGCAGCCAAGATGGGGGCACTGAAGCTTTCTTT.

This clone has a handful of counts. The CDR3 loop is CASRAGAALNSPLHF. For the CDR3, the DNA is TGTGCCAGCAGGGCGGGGGCGGCCTTGAATTCACCCCTCCACTTT. The chain carries TRBV7-9 and TRBJ1-6; possibly TRBD1 for D (6 bases). Trimming cost V 6 bases and J 7 bases, with 16 bases left between them. The CDR3 has 15 amino acids. Germline loops: CDR1 SEHNR, CDR2 FQNEAQ (reference sequence).

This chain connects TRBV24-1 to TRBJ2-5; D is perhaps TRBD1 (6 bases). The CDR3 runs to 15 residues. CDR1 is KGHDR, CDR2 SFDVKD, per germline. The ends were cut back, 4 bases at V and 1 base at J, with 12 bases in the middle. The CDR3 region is CATSDPRQVQETQYF. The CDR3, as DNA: TGTGCCACCAGTGACCCTAGACAGGTCCAAGAGACCCAGTACTTC.

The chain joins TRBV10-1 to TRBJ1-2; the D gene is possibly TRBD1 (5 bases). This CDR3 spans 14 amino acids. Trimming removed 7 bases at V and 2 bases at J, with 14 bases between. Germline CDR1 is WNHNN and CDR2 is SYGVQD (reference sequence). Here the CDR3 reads CASNGTAGNYGYTF. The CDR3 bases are TGCGCCAGCAATGGGACTGCTGGGAACTATGGCTACACCTTC.

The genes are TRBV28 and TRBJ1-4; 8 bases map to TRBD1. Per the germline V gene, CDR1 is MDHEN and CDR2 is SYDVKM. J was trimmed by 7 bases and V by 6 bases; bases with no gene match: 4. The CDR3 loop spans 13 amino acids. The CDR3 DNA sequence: TGTGCCAGCAGCTCAGACAGGGGTGAAAAACTGTTTTTT. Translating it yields CASSSDRGEKLFF. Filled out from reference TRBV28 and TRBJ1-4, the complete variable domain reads DVKVTQSSRYLVKRTGEKVFLECVQDMDHENMFWYRQDPGLGLRLIYFSYDVKMKEKGDIPEGYSVSREKKERFSLILESASTNQTSMYLCASSSDRGEKLFFGSGTQLSVL.

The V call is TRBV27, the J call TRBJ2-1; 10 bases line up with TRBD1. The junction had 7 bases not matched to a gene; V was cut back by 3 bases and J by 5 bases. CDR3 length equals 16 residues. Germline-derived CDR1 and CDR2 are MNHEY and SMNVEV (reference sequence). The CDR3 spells CASSFLGDRGDNEQFF. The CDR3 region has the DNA TGTGCCAGCAGTTTCCTCGGGGACAGGGGCGACAATGAGCAGTTCTTC.

The CDR3 DNA sequence: TGCGCCAGCAGCTTGGCCGCAGGGGCGCTAACCTACGAGCAGTACTTC. Protein product: CASSLAAGALTYEQYF. The chain recombines TRBV5-1 with TRBJ2-7; D might be TRBD1 (6 bases). CDR1 and CDR2 from the germline V gene are SGHRS and YFSETQ. The CDR3 spans 16 residues. Trimming left V 0 bases short and J 2 bases short, with 15 bases between.

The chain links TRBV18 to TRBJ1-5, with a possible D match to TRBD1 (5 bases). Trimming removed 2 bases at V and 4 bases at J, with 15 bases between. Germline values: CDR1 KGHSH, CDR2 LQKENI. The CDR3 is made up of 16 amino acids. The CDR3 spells CASSPTERTRNQPQHF. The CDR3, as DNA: TGTGCCAGCTCACCAACGGAAAGGACACGGAATCAGCCCCAGCATTTT. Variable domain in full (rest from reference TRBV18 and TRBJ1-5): NAGVMQNPRHLVRRRGQEARLRCSPMKGHSHVYWYRQLPEEGLKFMVYLQKENIIDESGMPKERFSAEFPKEGPSILRIQQVVRGDSAAYFCASSPTERTRNQPQHFGDGTRLSIL.

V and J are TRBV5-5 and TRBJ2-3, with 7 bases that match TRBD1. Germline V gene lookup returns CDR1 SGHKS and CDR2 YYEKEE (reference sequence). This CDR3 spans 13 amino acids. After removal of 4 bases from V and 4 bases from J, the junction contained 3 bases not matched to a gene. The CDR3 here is CASSTQGPDTQYF. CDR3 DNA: TGTGCCAGCAGCACACAGGGGCCAGATACGCAGTATTTT.

The CDR3 spells CASSNLGLAGVSYEQYF. CDR3 sequence (DNA): TGTGCCAGCAGCAACCTCGGACTAGCGGGAGTCTCCTACGAGCAGTACTTC. The rearrangement links TRBV21-1 to TRBJ2-7; no DNA check was done on the table's D call, TRBD2. TRBV21-1 has pseudogene status. The CDR3 extends over 17 amino acids.

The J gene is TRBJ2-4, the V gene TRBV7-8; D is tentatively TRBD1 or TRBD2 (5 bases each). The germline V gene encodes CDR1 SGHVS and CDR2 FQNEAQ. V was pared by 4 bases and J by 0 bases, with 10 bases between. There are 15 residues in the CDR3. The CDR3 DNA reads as TGTGCCAGCAGCTACCGGGACGGAGCCAAAAACATTCAGTACTTC. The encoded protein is CASSYRDGAKNIQYF.

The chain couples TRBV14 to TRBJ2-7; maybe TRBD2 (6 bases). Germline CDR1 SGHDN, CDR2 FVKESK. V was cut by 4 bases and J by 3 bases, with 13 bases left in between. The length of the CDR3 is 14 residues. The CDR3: CASSRGTAYYEQYF. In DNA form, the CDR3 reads TGTGCCAGCAGCCGCGGGACCGCTTACTACGAGCAGTACTTC.

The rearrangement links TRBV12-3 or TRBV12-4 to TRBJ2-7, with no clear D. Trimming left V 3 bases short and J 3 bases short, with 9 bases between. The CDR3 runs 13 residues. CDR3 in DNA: TGTGCCAGCAGTTTGTCGAACAGCTACGAGCAGTACTTC. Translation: CASSLSNSYEQYF.

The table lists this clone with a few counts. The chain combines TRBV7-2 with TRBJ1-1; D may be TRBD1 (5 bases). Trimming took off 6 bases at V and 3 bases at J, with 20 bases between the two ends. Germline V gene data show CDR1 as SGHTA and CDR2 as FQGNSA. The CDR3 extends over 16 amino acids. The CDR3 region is CASSSTGLIGDTEAFF. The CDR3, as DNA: TGTGCCAGCAGTTCCACGGGGCTTATAGGAGACACTGAAGCTTTCTTT.

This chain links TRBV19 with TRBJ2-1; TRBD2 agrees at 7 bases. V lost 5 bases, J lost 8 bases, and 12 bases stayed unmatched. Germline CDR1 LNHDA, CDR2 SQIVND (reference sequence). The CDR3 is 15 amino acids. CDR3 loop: CASSPPRGSKDEQFF. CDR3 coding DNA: TGTGCCAGTAGTCCCCCTCGCGGGAGTAAAGATGAGCAGTTCTTC.

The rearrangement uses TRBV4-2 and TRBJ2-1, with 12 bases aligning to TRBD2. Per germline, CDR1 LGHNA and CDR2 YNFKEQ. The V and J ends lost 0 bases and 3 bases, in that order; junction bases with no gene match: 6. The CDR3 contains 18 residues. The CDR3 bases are TGTGCCAGCAGCCAAGATCCCAGGACTAGCGGGGACTACAATGAGCAGTTCTTC. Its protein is CASSQDPRTSGDYNEQFF.

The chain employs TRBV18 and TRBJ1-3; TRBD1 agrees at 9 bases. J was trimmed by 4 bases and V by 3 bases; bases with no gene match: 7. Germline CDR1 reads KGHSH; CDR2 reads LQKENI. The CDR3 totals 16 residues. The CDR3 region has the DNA TGTGCCAGCTCACCTGTACAGGGGGCGCAAGGAAACACCATATATTTT. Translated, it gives CASSPVQGAQGNTIYF.

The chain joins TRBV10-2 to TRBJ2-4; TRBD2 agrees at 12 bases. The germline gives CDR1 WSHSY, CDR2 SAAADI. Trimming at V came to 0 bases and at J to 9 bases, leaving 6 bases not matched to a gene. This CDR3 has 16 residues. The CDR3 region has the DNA TGCGCCAGCAGTGAGTCCGGACTAGCGGGAAATCCCATTCAGTACTTC. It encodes CASSESGLAGNPIQYF.

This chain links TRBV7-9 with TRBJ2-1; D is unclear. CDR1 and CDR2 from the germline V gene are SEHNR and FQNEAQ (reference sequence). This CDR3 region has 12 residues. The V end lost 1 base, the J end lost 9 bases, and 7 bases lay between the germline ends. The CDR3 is CASSLVRREQFF. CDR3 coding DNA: TGTGCCAGCAGCTTAGTTCGGCGTGAGCAGTTCTTC.

The CDR3 coding sequence is TGTGCCAGCAGTTTATCAGAGACGGTCACGCAGTATTTT. Protein sequence: CASSLSETVTQYF. The rearrangement joins TRBV27 to TRBJ2-3; D gene ambiguous. V lost 0 bases and J lost 9, with 10 bases in between. Germline V gives CDR1 MNHEY, CDR2 SMNVEV (reference sequence). The length of the CDR3 is 13 residues.

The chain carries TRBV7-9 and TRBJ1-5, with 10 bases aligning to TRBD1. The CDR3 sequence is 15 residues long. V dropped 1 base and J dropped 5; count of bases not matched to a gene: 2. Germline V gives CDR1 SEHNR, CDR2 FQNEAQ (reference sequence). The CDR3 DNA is TGTGCCAGCAGCTTAGGGGACAGGGGTTATCAGCCCCAGCATTTT. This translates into CASSLGDRGYQPQHF.

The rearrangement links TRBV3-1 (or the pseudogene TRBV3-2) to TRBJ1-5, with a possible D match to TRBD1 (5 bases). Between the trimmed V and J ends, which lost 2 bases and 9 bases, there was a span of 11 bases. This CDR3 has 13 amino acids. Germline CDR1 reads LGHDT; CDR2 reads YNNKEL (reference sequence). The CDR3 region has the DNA TGTGCCAGCAGCCAACAGGGATCGGCGCCCCAGCATTTT. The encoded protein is CASSQQGSAPQHF.

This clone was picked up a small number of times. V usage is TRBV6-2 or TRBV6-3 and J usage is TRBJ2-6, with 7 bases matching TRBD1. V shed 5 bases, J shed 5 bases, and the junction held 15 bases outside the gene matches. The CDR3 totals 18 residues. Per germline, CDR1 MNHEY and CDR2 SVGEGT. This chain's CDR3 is CASSTRSKTGARANVLTF. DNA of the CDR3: TGTGCCAGCAGTACCAGGAGCAAAACAGGGGCGCGGGCCAACGTCCTGACTTTC.

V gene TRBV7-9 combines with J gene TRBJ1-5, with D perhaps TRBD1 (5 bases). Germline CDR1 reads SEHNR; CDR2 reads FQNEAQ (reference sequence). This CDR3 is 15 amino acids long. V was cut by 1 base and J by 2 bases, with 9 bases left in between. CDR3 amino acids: CASSLGGVGNQPQHF. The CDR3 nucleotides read TGTGCCAGCAGCTTAGGAGGGGTAGGCAATCAGCCCCAGCATTTT.

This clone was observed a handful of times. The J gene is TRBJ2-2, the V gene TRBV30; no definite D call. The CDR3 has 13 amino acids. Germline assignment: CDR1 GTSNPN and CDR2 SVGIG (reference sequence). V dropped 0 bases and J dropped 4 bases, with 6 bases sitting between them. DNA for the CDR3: TGTGCCTGGAGTGTACAGCCCACCGGGGAGCTGTTTTTT. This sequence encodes CAWSVQPTGELFF.